One sample yielded the 28 T cell receptor beta chains listed below, sequenced in a study of CD8+ T cells in alopecia areata. Treatment meaning: oral pan-JAK inhibitor, 5-10 mg twice daily. cDNA reverse transcribed from extracted RNA served as the sequencing template. The assay was immunoSEQ multiplex PCR, and TCRdb's table has in-frame clones only and misses some. The sample lists some 180,000 clones, approximately 50% seen once, with about 9.4% in the top ten. Sequenced here: CD8+ T cells sorted from blood, sampled around week 54, from a patient treated with tofacitinib. The receptors derive from a human donor with alopecia areata.

V usage is TRBV27 and J usage is TRBJ1-5; TRBD1 matches 7 bases. This CDR3 spans 14 amino acids. The V segment lost 2 bases and the J segment 6 bases; nucleotides outside the gene matches: 4. Germline V lookup: CDR1 MNHEY, CDR2 SMNVEV (reference sequence). In DNA, the CDR3 is TGTGCCAGCAGTTTAAGACAGGGCACTCAGCCCCAGCATTTT. Translated, it gives CASSLRQGTQPQHF.

This clone was counted between two and nine times. The chain recombines TRBV7-9 with TRBJ1-1; the D gene is possibly TRBD1 (5 bases). The CDR3 has 12 amino acids. Germline lookup yields CDR1 SEHNR and CDR2 FQNEAQ (reference sequence). With 5 bases removed from V and 7 bases from J, the gap between germline ends came to 11 bases. CDR3 DNA sequence: TGTGCCAGCAGCCTGAACAGGCATGAAGCTTTCTTT. Its protein product is CASSLNRHEAFF. Drawing the rest from reference TRBV7-9 and TRBJ1-1, the complete variable domain is DTGVSQNPRHKITKRGQNVTFRCDPISEHNRLYWYRQTLGQGPEFLTYFQNEAQLEKSRLLSDRFSAERPKGSFSTLEIQRTEQGDSAMYLCASSLNRHEAFFGQGTRLTVV.

The chain employs TRBV6-5 and TRBJ2-6; D ambiguous. Trimming shortened V by 7 bases and J by 2 bases, and 12 bases separated the two germline ends. Germline lookup yields CDR1 MNHEY and CDR2 SVGAGI. The CDR3 spans 15 residues. CDR3 nucleotide sequence: TGTGCCAGCACGACTCAGGACGCTGGGGCCAACGTCCTGACTTTC. This sequence encodes CASTTQDAGANVLTF.

The chain employs TRBV7-2 and TRBJ2-1; 12 bases agree with TRBD2. Trimming removed 3 bases from V and 14 bases from J; junction bases left unmatched: 8. The CDR3 contains 14 residues. The germline V gene encodes CDR1 SGHTA and CDR2 FQGNSA. The CDR3 protein is CASSFGPASGGEFF. As DNA, the CDR3 is TGTGCCAGCAGCTTTGGTCCGGCTAGCGGGGGGGAGTTCTTC.

The V call is TRBV30, the J call TRBJ1-1; no firm D call. V shed 2 bases and J shed 5 bases, with 15 bases lying between them. CDR3 length equals 14 residues. Germline CDR1 is GTSNPN and CDR2 is SVGIG (reference sequence). The chain's CDR3 is CAWSTWTGETEAFF. Written as DNA, the CDR3 is TGTGCCTGGAGTACGTGGACTGGGGAGACTGAAGCTTTCTTT.

Concerning this clone: The junction departs from germline at one end; a sequencing error may be responsible. V usage is TRBV7-7 and J usage is TRBJ2-5; 7 bases line up with TRBD2. The CDR3 contains 14 residues. Germline V gene lookup returns CDR1 SSHAT and CDR2 FNYEAQ (reference sequence). The chain's CDR3 is CASSHGLEEETQYF. CDR3 DNA: TGTGCTAGCAGCCATGGACTAGAGGAAGAGACCCAGTACTTC.

The chain has TRBV29-1 and TRBJ2-1; TRBD2 is a possible D gene (5 bases). Germline V CDR1 and CDR2: SQVTM, ANQGSEA. The CDR3 is made up of 14 amino acids. V gave up 7 bases and J gave up 4 bases, with 17 bases separating them. The CDR3, as DNA: TGCAGCGGTAATGCCCCGGGATCTTACAATGAGCAGTTCTTC. This codes for CSGNAPGSYNEQFF.

The rearrangement uses TRBV30 and TRBJ1-6, with D possibly TRBD1 on 5 matching bases. CDR1 GTSNPN and CDR2 SVGIG come from the germline V gene (reference sequence). This CDR3 comprises 14 residues. The V end lost 5 bases, the J end lost 7 bases, and 15 bases lay between the germline ends. The CDR3 nucleotides read TGTGCCTGGCACCCCGGGACGGGGAATTCACCCCTCCACTTT. Encoded protein: CAWHPGTGNSPLHF.

This clone turned up a few times. This chain uses TRBV5-4 with TRBJ2-3, with 10 positions matching TRBD1. The ends lost 4 bases at V and 4 bases at J; junction bases unmatched: 6. Germline lookup yields CDR1 SGHNT and CDR2 YYREEE (reference sequence). CDR3 length: 15 amino acids. Here the CDR3 DNA reads TGTGCCAGCAGCCGTGGGACAGGGGTAGCAGATACGCAGTATTTT. Translating it yields CASSRGTGVADTQYF.

In this sample, this clone turned up a few times. The chain employs TRBV29-1 and TRBJ2-7; TRBD1 or TRBD2 may be the D gene (5 bases each). This CDR3 comprises 12 residues. V lost 4 bases and J 2 bases, leaving 9 bases between the germline ends. The V gene's germline CDR1 is SQVTM and CDR2 ANQGSEA. DNA for the CDR3: TGCAGCGTTGGGGGGTCAACCTACGAGCAGTACTTC. Its protein is CSVGGSTYEQYF.

This clone was counted between two and nine times. This chain joins TRBV10-3 and TRBJ1-5; no definite D call. Looked up from germline, CDR1 is ENHRY and CDR2 is SYGVKD. The V end was cut by 4 bases, the J end by 3 bases, with 7 bases between. The CDR3 runs 13 residues. The CDR3 loop is CAISGEANQPQHF. In DNA form, the CDR3 reads TGTGCCATCAGTGGGGAGGCCAATCAGCCCCAGCATTTT.

A few counts support this clone. V usage is TRBV4-1 and J usage is TRBJ2-5; D tentatively fits TRBD1 or TRBD2 (5 bases each). This CDR3 region has 16 residues. CDR1 is MGHRA and CDR2 is YSYEKL in the germline V gene. The V end was cut by 0 bases, the J end by 1 base, with 12 bases between. CDR3 DNA sequence: TGCGCCAGCAGCCAAGACCCGGGGCGGGCCCAAGAGACCCAGTACTTC. Amino acid sequence: CASSQDPGRAQETQYF.

This clone appeared a single time. The J gene is TRBJ2-2, the V gene TRBV27; D not certain. The CDR3 contains 14 residues. The V and J ends lost 4 bases and 5 bases respectively, with 11 bases between them. CDR1 MNHEY and CDR2 SMNVEV come from the germline V gene (reference sequence). CDR3 sequence: CASSSRLGTGELFF. CDR3 in DNA: TGTGCCAGCAGTTCCCGGTTGGGGACCGGGGAGCTGTTTTTT.

The table lists this clone with a few counts. The chain links TRBV30 to TRBJ2-5, with D perhaps matching TRBD2 (5 bases). Per the germline V gene, CDR1 is GTSNPN and CDR2 is SVGIG (reference sequence). The CDR3 runs 13 residues. Between the trimmed V and J ends, which lost 2 bases and 2 bases, there was a span of 9 bases. In DNA, the CDR3 is TGTGCCTGGAGTTTGGAGGAACAAGAGACCCAGTACTTC. Residues: CAWSLEEQETQYF.

The chain carries TRBV11-2 and TRBJ2-3, with D possibly being TRBD1 (5 bases). V lost 6 bases, J lost 0 bases, and 10 bases lay in between. From germline, CDR1 is SGHAT and CDR2 FQNNGV. This CDR3 region has 14 residues. Written as DNA, the CDR3 is TGTGCCAGCAGGGCAGGGCCTAGCACAGATACGCAGTATTTT. It yields the protein CASRAGPSTDTQYF.

The V gene is TRBV6-5, the J gene TRBJ2-3, with D possibly being TRBD1 (5 bases). The CDR3 covers 15 residues. V was trimmed by 2 bases and J by 1 base, leaving 10 bases between them. Germline CDR1 reads MNHEY; CDR2 reads SVGAGI. The CDR3 bases are TGTGCCAGCAGTTACCAGGGCATGGGCACAGATACGCAGTATTTT. Protein product: CASSYQGMGTDTQYF.

CDR3 coding DNA: TGTGCCAGCAGTTCAATAGTGGGGATCCCAGAGACCCAGTACTTC. Protein: CASSSIVGIPETQYF. V gene TRBV27 combines with J gene TRBJ2-5; no reliable D call. Germline V gene sequence: CDR1 MNHEY, CDR2 SMNVEV (reference sequence). The CDR3 has 15 amino acids. V lost 4 bases and J lost 4, with 16 bases in between.

There are a few counts of this clone. This chain joins TRBV19 and TRBJ1-2; a possible D gene is TRBD1 (6 bases). V was pared by 6 bases and J by 5 bases, with 22 bases between. The germline CDR1 and CDR2 sequences are LNHDA and SQIVND (reference sequence). CDR3 length: 16 amino acids. CDR3 in amino acids: CASSSIRADSNYGYTF. The CDR3 bases are TGTGCCAGTAGCAGTATCCGGGCGGACAGCAATTATGGCTACACCTTC.

The J gene is TRBJ1-6, the V gene TRBV7-2; D gene uncertain. Germline CDR1 is SGHTA and CDR2 is FQGNSA. V was shortened by 4 bases and J by 0 bases, with 10 bases between the two germline ends. The CDR3 extends over 16 amino acids. In DNA, the CDR3 is TGTGCCAGCAGCTCCGAATTTAGCTCCTATAATTCACCCCTCCACTTT. This translates into CASSSEFSSYNSPLHF.

J is TRBJ2-7 and V is TRBV10-3; TRBD1 matches 9 bases. This CDR3 spans 14 amino acids. Germline V gives CDR1 ENHRY, CDR2 SYGVKD. The ends lost 2 bases at V and 3 bases at J; junction bases unmatched: 2. The CDR3 region is CAISEGQGIYEQYF. CDR3 DNA: TGTGCCATCAGTGAGGGACAGGGGATCTACGAGCAGTACTTC.

The J gene is TRBJ2-7, the V gene TRBV30; no clear D. The CDR3 contains 13 residues. Per the germline V gene, CDR1 is GTSNPN and CDR2 is SVGIG (reference sequence). V was trimmed by 1 base and J by 5 bases, leaving 12 bases between them. CDR3 amino acids: CAWSESAADEQYF. The CDR3 DNA sequence: TGTGCCTGGAGTGAGTCGGCGGCCGACGAGCAGTACTTC.

This clone was counted a single time. The chain recombines TRBV23-1 with TRBJ1-6; perhaps TRBD1 as D (5 bases). Being an ORF, TRBV23-1 has a function that is uncertain. Trimming took 9 bases from V and 10 from J, leaving 25 bases between them. This CDR3 comprises 16 residues. In DNA form, the CDR3 reads TGCGCCAGTTCCTCAAATCGTTGTAGGGGCCGGTCACCCCTCCACTTT. This gives the protein CASSSNRCRGRSPLHF.

This chain links TRBV15 with TRBJ2-7; 8 bases line up with TRBD1. The V and J ends lost 5 bases and 0 bases, in that order; junction bases with no gene match: 3. The CDR3 is made up of 14 amino acids. CDR1 and CDR2 (germline): LNHNV, YYDKDF (reference sequence). The CDR3 here is CATSATGDSYEQYF. The CDR3 coding sequence is TGTGCCACCAGCGCGACAGGGGACTCCTACGAGCAGTACTTC.

The chain recombines TRBV6-7 with TRBJ1-2; a weak D match, TRBD1 (5 bases). TRBV6-7 is marked as an open reading frame, function uncertain. V lost 7 bases and J 8 bases, leaving 23 bases between the germline ends. The CDR3 totals 15 residues. The DNA of the CDR3 is TGTGCCAGCACTCCAGAGGGGACGGAGGCCCTCGGCTACACCTTC. Translated: CASTPEGTEALGYTF.

The chain is built from TRBV9 and TRBJ1-5, with unresolved D. V was pared by 8 bases and J by 0 bases, with 9 bases between. The length of the CDR3 is 13 residues. Germline CDR1 reads SGDLS; CDR2 reads YYNGEE. Here the CDR3 reads CASVYDSNQPQHF. The CDR3, as DNA: TGTGCCAGTGTGTACGATAGCAATCAGCCCCAGCATTTT. Drawing the rest from reference TRBV9 and TRBJ1-5, the complete variable domain is DSGVTQTPKHLITATGQRVTLRCSPRSGDLSVYWYQQSLDQGLQFLIQYYNGEERAKGNILERFSAQQFPDLHSELNLSSLELGDSALYFCASVYDSNQPQHFGDGTRLSIL.

This clone was counted a few times. V gene TRBV13 combines with J gene TRBJ2-1; no reliable D call. V was pared by 5 bases and J by 10 bases, with 12 bases between. The length of the CDR3 is 12 residues. Germline assignment: CDR1 PRHDT and CDR2 FYEKMQ (reference sequence). CDR3 coding DNA: TGTGCCAGCAGCCCACCCGGCGGAGAGCAGTTCTTC. Its protein product is CASSPPGGEQFF.

V and J are TRBV15 and TRBJ2-5, with D maybe TRBD2 (6 bases). Germline V CDR1 and CDR2: LNHNV, YYDKDF (reference sequence). This CDR3 has 12 amino acids. V lost 5 bases and J 4 bases, leaving 8 bases between the germline ends. The chain's CDR3 is CATSLAIETQYF. DNA for the CDR3: TGTGCCACCAGCCTAGCGATAGAGACCCAGTACTTC.

Only a few counts were recorded for this clone. The chain recombines TRBV5-1 with TRBJ1-2; the D gene is possibly TRBD1 (5 bases). The length of the CDR3 is 15 residues. V lost 2 bases to trimming and J lost 0 bases, with 11 bases between them. Per the germline V gene, CDR1 is SGHRS and CDR2 is YFSETQ. Written as DNA, the CDR3 is TGCGCCAGCAGCTTTACCGGGACGGCTAACTATGGCTACACCTTC. Translating gives CASSFTGTANYGYTF.